The source of this T cell receptor beta chain is a study of circulating and synovial CD4+ cells in juvenile arthritis. Comment on this clone: Its specificity is not known.

CDR1 is SGHNT, CDR2 YYREEE, per germline (reference sequence). V lost 0 bases and J 6 bases, leaving 15 bases between the germline ends. The CDR3 extends over 15 amino acids. Study-level points and caveats: CPL and bulk CD4 samples differed at least tenfold in T cell genomes.

Using immunoSEQ multiplex PCR, the repertoire was profiled, and TCRdb retains in-frame clones only, with some absent. The data hold under 35,000 clones, with 80% to 95% observed a single time. This receptor was identified in a human donor with juvenile idiopathic arthritis. The sequencing input was CD4+ T cells from blood. The rearrangement uses TRBV5-4 and TRBJ1-1, with a weak D call TRBD1 (5 bases). The CDR3 here is CASSLGTGGDAEAFF. The CDR3 DNA follows: TGTGCCAGCAGCTTGGGGACGGGGGGGGACGCTGAAGCTTTCTTT.